In its sample, the clone carrying this TCR beta chain was seen many times. The data derive from a study of human T cells and chemical hapten exposure. Looking at the study overall: Application of 0.01% DPC to the upper back was done by patch test, with a reading at 6 days. Alopecia areata, totalis and universalis patients, mostly female, were included.

As for time point: patch test 2, 6 weeks after DPC sensitization. Treatment specified: therapeutic diphenylcyclopropenone sensitization with weekly scalp DPC. It was unfractionated whole blood from which total RNA was extracted. Via MiXCR, TCRdb re-called the RACE reads, giving one row per CDR3 protein. The table includes a few hundred thousand distinct CDR3 sequences, about 6% detected once. This CDR3 spans 14 amino acids. Germline V lookup: CDR1 SGDLS, CDR2 YYNGEE. Trimming removed 0 bases from V and 5 bases from J; junction bases left unmatched: 3. Material: whole blood, obtained in connection with sensitization to the hapten diphenylcyclopropenone (DPC). This receptor was identified in a woman between 18 and 30 years old with alopecia areata. Some clones in this sample may be carry-over from other donors' samples. The rearrangement joins TRBV9 to TRBJ2-5, with TRBD2 identical over 8 bases. This chain's CDR3 is CASSVAGGGETQYF. The CDR3 region has the DNA TGTGCCAGCAGCGTAGCTGGCGGGGGGGAGACCCAGTACTTC.